Presented here are 21 T cell receptor beta chains from one specimen sequenced in a study of blood T cells in healthy people across ages. A second roughly 7 to 11 cycle PCR used barcoded and J-beta primers. TCRdb itself ran the 5' RACE reads through MiXCR, one entry per CDR3 protein. The repertoire consists of roughly 800,000 distinct CDR3 sequences, with roughly 60% occurring once and the leading ten covering 20% to 25%. Sequencing input: blood. Source of these receptors: a young man in good health.

This clonotype turned up a few times. The chain recombines TRBV7-2 with TRBJ2-3, with D unclear. The CDR3 totals 15 residues. V shed 1 base and J shed 2 bases, with 10 bases lying between them. Germline V lookup: CDR1 SGHTA, CDR2 FQGNSA. This chain's CDR3 is CASSLGDTSTDTQYF. CDR3 nucleotides: TGTGCCAGCAGCTTAGGCGACACCTCCACAGATACGCAGTATTTT.

This chain connects TRBV18 to TRBJ2-3; D not certain. With 4 bases removed from V and 1 base from J, the gap between germline ends came to 12 bases. Germline-derived CDR1 and CDR2 are KGHSH and LQKENI. The CDR3 totals 15 residues. CDR3 residues: CASSHSNQGTDTQYF. The CDR3 DNA is TGTGCCAGCTCACATAGCAACCAGGGCACAGATACGCAGTATTTT. The full variable domain, in which reference TRBV18 and TRBJ2-3 provide the parts outside the CDR3, is NAGVMQNPRHLVRRRGQEARLRCSPMKGHSHVYWYRQLPEEGLKFMVYLQKENIIDESGMPKERFSAEFPKEGPSILRIQQVVRGDSAAYFCASSHSNQGTDTQYFGPGTRLTVL.

This sequence joins TRBV7-6 and TRBJ2-7; D gene ambiguous. Looked up from germline, CDR1 is SGHVS and CDR2 is FNYEAQ. The CDR3 extends over 13 amino acids. Trimming removed 7 bases at V and 6 bases at J, with 16 bases between. The CDR3 DNA reads TGTGCCAGCACATATAGTTATATGGGCGAGCAGTACTTC. Amino acid sequence: CASTYSYMGEQYF.

This clonotype was observed a few times. The chain uses TRBV14 and TRBJ2-4; tentative D call: TRBD1 (5 bases). The DNA end is a closer match to TRBJ2-7, so the J assignment may be wrong. This CDR3 is 17 amino acids long. CDR1 SGHDN and CDR2 FVKESK come from the germline V gene. The CDR3 DNA is TGTGCCAGCAGCCAAGCCCGGACACGCCGTGGGCTATACGAGCAGTACTTC. As protein: CASSQARTRRGLYEQYF.

The V and J genes are TRBV6-2 or TRBV6-3 and TRBJ1-1; D unresolved. Germline V gene sequence: CDR1 MNHEY, CDR2 SVGEGT. Trimming removed 6 bases from V and 1 base from J, with 21 bases in between. CDR3 size: 17 residues. The CDR3 spells CASRRTPIRQPNTEAFF. Written as DNA, the CDR3 is TGTGCCAGCAGAAGAACCCCCATAAGACAACCGAACACTGAAGCTTTCTTT.

The chain employs TRBV7-9 and TRBJ1-1; 7 bases agree with TRBD1. Germline V gene data show CDR1 as SEHNR and CDR2 as FQNEAQ (reference sequence). The ends lost 5 bases at V and 6 bases at J; junction bases unmatched: 9. The CDR3 consists of 14 residues. The CDR3 region has the DNA TGTGCCAGCAGCGCCCGACAGGGACCGGCTGAAGCTTTCTTT. This codes for CASSARQGPAEAFF.

The V gene is TRBV12-3 or TRBV12-4, the J gene TRBJ1-1, with a tentative D call TRBD1 (6 bases). The CDR3 sequence is 12 residues long. The ends were cut back, 8 bases at V and 8 bases at J, with 15 bases in the middle. CDR3: CASATPGTEAFF. CDR3 in DNA: TGTGCCAGCGCAACCCCGGGGACAGAAGCTTTCTTT.

The chain couples TRBV30 to TRBJ2-7; tentatively, D is TRBD2 (5 bases). Germline V gives CDR1 GTSNPN, CDR2 SVGIG (reference sequence). V was trimmed by 2 bases and J by 8 bases, leaving 10 bases between them. CDR3 length: 11 amino acids. The DNA for the CDR3 is TGTGCCTGGAGTAGTGGAGGACAGCAGTACTTC. Its translation: CAWSSGGQQYF.

V usage is TRBV20-1 and J usage is TRBJ2-5; TRBD2 agrees at 12 bases. The J call may be wrong; the DNA end is better matched by TRBJ2-7. Germline-derived CDR1 and CDR2 are DFQATT and SNEGSKA (reference sequence). The CDR3 contains 14 residues. The CDR3 DNA sequence: TGCAGTGCTAGTAGACTAGCGGGAGTTAACGAGCAGTACTTC. Its translation: CSASRLAGVNEQYF.

There are a few counts of this clonotype. This sequence joins TRBV20-1 and TRBJ2-1, with D tentatively TRBD2 (6 bases). CDR3 size: 14 residues. V was pared by 3 bases and J by 0 bases, with 9 bases between. Germline V gene data show CDR1 as DFQATT and CDR2 as SNEGSKA (reference sequence). The CDR3 protein is CSAREGSSYNEQFF. The CDR3 bases are TGCAGTGCTAGGGAGGGGTCCTCCTACAATGAGCAGTTCTTC.

In its sample, this clonotype was seen a few times. A junction end diverges from the germline sequence, so it may reflect a read error. This chain uses TRBV7-7 with TRBJ2-5; 7 positions match TRBD2. There are 13 residues in the CDR3. The germline gives CDR1 SSHAT, CDR2 FNYEAQ (reference sequence). The CDR3 DNA sequence: TGTGCTAGCAGCTTTGGACTAGAAGAGACCCAGTACTTC. It yields the protein CASSFGLEETQYF.

The rearrangement links TRBV7-2 to TRBJ2-1; a weak D match, TRBD2 (6 bases). The J call may be faulty, since TRBJ2-7 better matches the DNA end. Germline V CDR1 and CDR2: SGHTA, FQGNSA. The CDR3 extends over 15 amino acids. The CDR3 spells CASSPAAGFYNEQYF. The CDR3, as DNA: TGTGCCAGCAGCCCGGCCGCGGGGTTCTACAATGAGCAGTACTTC.

This clonotype was seen a few times. V and J are TRBV11-3 and TRBJ2-3; D ambiguous. This CDR3 comprises 14 residues. CDR1 SGHNT and CDR2 YENEEA come from the germline V gene. Trimming shortened V by 1 base and J by 6 bases, and 11 bases separated the two germline ends. The CDR3 region has the DNA TGTGCCAGCAGCTTAGGGGCCCCTTCTGATACGCAGTATTTT. This encodes CASSLGAPSDTQYF. Full variable domain (rest looked up from reference TRBV11-3 and TRBJ2-3): EAGVVQSPRYKIIEKKQPVAFWCNPISGHNTLYWYLQNLGQGPELLIRYENEEAVDDSQLPKDRFSAERLKGVDSTLKIQPAELGDSAVYLCASSLGAPSDTQYFGPGTRLTVL.

The chain combines TRBV2 with TRBJ1-2, with unresolved D. Trimming left V 5 bases short and J 5 bases short, with 6 bases between. Germline V gene sequence: CDR1 SNHLY, CDR2 FYNNEI. This CDR3 spans 11 amino acids. The CDR3 nucleotides are TGTGCCAGCAGTCAGCGATATGGCTACACCTTC. This encodes CASSQRYGYTF.

V is TRBV7-2 and J is TRBJ2-1; D might be TRBD1 (5 bases). Germline values: CDR1 SGHTA, CDR2 FQGNSA. V was cut by 5 bases and J by 6 bases, with 14 bases left in between. CDR3 length equals 14 residues. The CDR3 DNA reads TGTGCCAGCAGCAGGAAGGGGAAAACCAATGAGCAGTTCTTC. Amino acid sequence: CASSRKGKTNEQFF.

This clonotype was found a few times. The rearrangement links TRBV15 to TRBJ2-4; maybe TRBD2 (6 bases). V gave up 5 bases and J gave up 7 bases, with 12 bases separating them. CDR1 LNHNV and CDR2 YYDKDF come from the germline V gene (reference sequence). The CDR3 totals 13 residues. CDR3 sequence: CATSPRSGNIQYF. CDR3 sequence (DNA): TGTGCCACCAGCCCGAGGAGCGGGAACATTCAGTACTTC.

This chain links TRBV2 with TRBJ1-2; D perhaps matches TRBD1 (5 bases). In germline, CDR1 is SNHLY, CDR2 FYNNEI. With 5 bases removed from V and 3 bases from J, the gap between germline ends came to 10 bases. The CDR3 covers 13 residues. The CDR3 spells CASSSGLDYGYTF. CDR3 nucleotide sequence: TGTGCCAGCAGTTCAGGGTTGGACTATGGCTACACCTTC. The complete variable domain, with remaining parts taken from reference TRBV2 and TRBJ1-2, reads EPEVTQTPSHQVTQMGQEVILRCVPISNHLYFYWYRQILGQKVEFLVSFYNNEISEKSEIFDDQFSVERPDGSNFTLKIRSTKLEDSAMYFCASSSGLDYGYTFGSGTRLTVV.

This clonotype was counted at least ten times. This rearrangement joins TRBV2 to TRBJ2-7; D is unresolved. V lost 0 bases and J 6 bases, leaving 9 bases between the germline ends. This CDR3 is built from 13 residues. CDR1 is SNHLY, CDR2 FYNNEI, per germline. This chain's CDR3 is CASSEAVPSEQYF. As DNA, the CDR3 is TGTGCCAGCAGTGAAGCTGTCCCCTCCGAGCAGTACTTC.

The gene calls are TRBV5-1 and TRBJ2-7; D not certain. V was shortened by 0 bases and J by 1 base, with 8 bases between the two germline ends. Germline V gives CDR1 SGHRS, CDR2 YFSETQ. CDR3 size: 14 residues. CDR3 amino acids: CASSLDTLSYEQYF. CDR3 DNA sequence: TGCGCCAGCAGCTTGGACACTTTGTCCTACGAGCAGTACTTC.

This clonotype occurred a few times. V and J are TRBV3-1 and TRBJ2-3; unclear D gene. Germline V CDR1 and CDR2: LGHDT, YNNKEL (reference sequence). This CDR3 spans 14 amino acids. The V gene lost 4 bases and the J gene lost 4 bases, with 12 bases spanning the gap. DNA of the CDR3: TGTGCCAGCAGCCGAACGACTTGGGCAGATACGCAGTATTTT. It encodes CASSRTTWADTQYF.

V usage is TRBV5-1 and J usage is TRBJ2-7; TRBD2 is a possible D gene (5 bases). Germline V gene data show CDR1 as SGHRS and CDR2 as YFSETQ. V lost 4 bases, J lost 1 base, and 15 bases lay in between. This CDR3 has 15 amino acids. CDR3 DNA sequence: TGCGCCAGCAGCCCCGCGCCCGGGGTGTCCTACGAGCAGTACTTC. Its translation is CASSPAPGVSYEQYF.